These 6 T cell receptor beta chains share one sample of origin, sequenced in a study of blood T cells in healthy people across ages. With a J-beta primer mix and a sample-barcoded 5' primer, a second PCR ran 7 to 11 cycles. TCRdb re-analysed the 5' RACE reads in MiXCR, keeping a single row per CDR3 protein. This table holds some 800,000 distinct CDR3 sequences, around 43% found once. Sequenced: blood. These receptors all stem from a man aged 55-75 years in good health.

The chain employs TRBV12-3 or TRBV12-4 and TRBJ2-1, with TRBD1 matching over 11 bases. The last part of the DNA fits TRBJ2-7 better; the J call may be wrong. The CDR3 has 18 amino acids. The CDR3 bases are TGTGCCAGCAGTTCAAGGACAGGGGGCGCGAGGTTTCTCGACGAGCAGTACTTC. This encodes CASSSRTGGARFLDEQYF.

The chain uses TRBV12-3 or TRBV12-4 and TRBJ1-6; a possible D gene is TRBD1 (5 bases). The CDR3 length is 14 residues. The germline V and J ends were trimmed by 2 bases and 11 bases, with 13 bases remaining between them. The CDR3 sequence is CASSLRDHAAPLHF. The DNA of the CDR3 is TGTGCCAGCAGTTTACGGGACCATGCGGCACCCCTCCACTTT.

In this sample, this clonotype turned up a few times. This chain connects TRBV5-1 to TRBJ2-7; TRBD2 matches 13 bases. Germline loops: CDR1 SGHRS, CDR2 YFSETQ. The V segment lost 4 bases and the J segment 3 bases; nucleotides outside the gene matches: 4. The CDR3 extends over 15 amino acids. This chain's CDR3 is CASSKRTSGGYEQYF. CDR3 DNA: TGCGCCAGCAGCAAACGGACTAGCGGGGGCTACGAGCAGTACTTC.

This clonotype was seen only a few times. The J gene is TRBJ2-5, the V gene TRBV3-1, with TRBD2 as a possible D gene (6 bases). The CDR3 totals 15 residues. Germline V gene lookup returns CDR1 LGHDT and CDR2 YNNKEL (reference sequence). V was pared by 0 bases and J by 6 bases, with 14 bases between. This chain's CDR3 is CASSQEWGGRKTQYF. CDR3 nucleotide sequence: TGTGCCAGCAGCCAAGAGTGGGGAGGTAGAAAGACCCAGTACTTC.

V usage is TRBV4-3 and J usage is TRBJ1-5; TRBD1 matches 8 bases. This CDR3 has 12 residues. V lost 10 bases and J lost 4; bases outside the gene matches: 3. The germline gives CDR1 LGHNA, CDR2 YSLEER. The CDR3 DNA follows: TGCGCCAACGGACAGGGTAATCAGCCCCAGCATTTT. Translating it yields CANGQGNQPQHF.

The table lists this clonotype with a count of one. The rearrangement links TRBV7-3 to TRBJ2-5; TRBD2 agrees at 14 bases. The better agreement between TRBJ2-3 and the DNA end casts doubt on the J call. CDR1 SGHTA and CDR2 FQGTGA come from the germline V gene. The length of the CDR3 is 18 residues. The CDR3 sequence: CASSPGLAGGGIRDTQYF. CDR3 DNA: TGTGCCAGCAGCCCCGGACTAGCGGGGGGCGGGATAAGAGATACGCAGTATTTT.